This TCR beta chain appears in the sequencing data of a study of radiotherapy plus CTLA-4 blockade in lung cancer. Study outcomes and limitations: Radiotherapy plus ipilimumab was followed by expansion in blood of tumor-derived TCR clones.

A note on this clone: Antigen specificity is unknown. Other DNA sequences in this sample translate to the same CDR3.

Germline V gene sequence: CDR1 SGDLS, CDR2 YYNGEE. The ends were cut back, 0 bases at V and 3 bases at J, with 7 bases in the middle. This CDR3 comprises 15 residues. This table comes from immunoSEQ multiplex PCR, and its TCRdb copy is limited to in-frame clones, with some not included. The sample holds 70,000 to 95,000 clones, about four fifths seen once. The gene calls are TRBV9 and TRBJ2-6; the D is unclear. This sequence originates from a human donor with non-small cell lung cancer that progressed on radiotherapy plus ipilimumab. The sequencing used peripheral blood, collected from a patient treated with radiotherapy plus ipilimumab. The CDR3 loop is CASSVGGGGANVLTF. The CDR3 coding sequence is TGTGCCAGCAGCGTAGGGGGTGGTGGGGCCAACGTCCTGACTTTC.